This T cell receptor beta chain was recovered during a study of T cell repertoires in cytomegalovirus infection. Study background: The public TCR beta signatures pointed to both CMV infection and matching HLA type.

V shed 7 bases and J shed 4 bases, with 10 bases lying between them. CDR3 length: 13 amino acids. CDR1 and CDR2 from the germline V gene are MNHEY and SVGEGT. General study findings and limits: CMV carriers having the relevant HLA were flagged by cumulative public TCR beta family frequency.

In TCRdb, the reads were re-called with MiXCR into one record per CDR3 protein. The profile shows under 300,000 distinct CDR3 sequences, 22% of them singletons. This clonotype was seen more than once but under ten times. Antigen unknown. The sequences come from cultured PBMCs, collected from culture after CMV antigen stimulation. The receptor was isolated from a human donor in good health (CMV status not recorded). Some clones in this sample may be carry-over from other donors' samples. V and J are TRBV6-2 or TRBV6-3 and TRBJ2-2; D is uncertain. The CDR3 sequence: CASIGRLTGELFF. The CDR3 DNA sequence: TGTGCCAGCATCGGGCGTCTCACCGGGGAGCTGTTTTTT.